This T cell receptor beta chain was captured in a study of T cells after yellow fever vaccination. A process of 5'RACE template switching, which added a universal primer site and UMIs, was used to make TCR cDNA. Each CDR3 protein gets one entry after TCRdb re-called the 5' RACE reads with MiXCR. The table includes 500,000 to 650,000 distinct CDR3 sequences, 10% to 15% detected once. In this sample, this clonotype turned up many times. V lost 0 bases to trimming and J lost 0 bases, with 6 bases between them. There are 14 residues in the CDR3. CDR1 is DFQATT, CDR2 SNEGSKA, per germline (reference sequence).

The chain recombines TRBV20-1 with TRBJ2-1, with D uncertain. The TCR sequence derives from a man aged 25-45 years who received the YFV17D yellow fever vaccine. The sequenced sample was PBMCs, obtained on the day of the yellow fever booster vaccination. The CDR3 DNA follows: TGCAGTGCTAGAGATCATGGCTCCTACAATGAGCAGTTCTTC. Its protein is CSARDHGSYNEQFF.